This TCR beta chain was found in a study of blood T cell repertoires in COVID-19. Germline CDR1 is KGHSH and CDR2 is LQKENI. Losses at the gene ends were 3 bases for V and 4 bases for J; bases not matched to a gene: 2. The CDR3 is 14 amino acids. Regarding this clone: Other nucleotide sequences from this sample produce the same CDR3.

Clones were sequenced by immunoSEQ multiplex PCR, and TCRdb holds only the in-frame ones, with some missing. This table has about 210,000 clones, about four fifths appearing once. The V call is TRBV18, the J call TRBJ2-1; 8 nucleotides agree with TRBD1. The source of this sequence is a woman aged 45-65 years with acute COVID-19. Material: PBMCs or T cells enriched from blood (not recorded which). This chain's CDR3 is CASSPRQGYNEQFF. CDR3 nucleotides: TGTGCCAGCTCACCGAGACAGGGGTACAATGAGCAGTTCTTC.